The rows below give T cell receptor beta chains drawn from one sample of a study of technical replicates of blood from a handful of donors. Some clones are missing from TCRdb's copy, which holds only in-frame ones; the method was immunoSEQ multiplex PCR. In the table there are 55,000 to 75,000 clones, approximately 94% of which are singletons. The sample comprised T cells isolated from PBMCs. Receptors were obtained from a human donor in good health. The CDR3 runs from the conserved cysteine through the conserved F or W. The D gene is left open where the match is weak. Where a row states a size, it is once, few, many or the class of an expanded clone; other rows omit it.

v_gene	abundance	j_gene	d_gene	CDR3nt	CDR3aa
TRBV6-5	NA	TRBJ1-2	NA	TGTGCCAGCAGTTCATCCAGGACAGCTAACTATGGCTACACCTTC	CASSSSRTANYGYTF
TRBV5-5	NA	TRBJ2-2	NA	TGTGCCAGCAGCTCCCTAGGTGAATTTAAGTCCGGGGAGCTGTTTTTT	CASSSLGEFKSGELFF
TRBV27	NA	TRBJ2-5	TRBD2	TGTGCCAGCAGTTTATATTCGGCGGGAGAGGCTCGGGAGACCCAGTACTTC	CASSLYSAGEARETQYF
TRBV2	once	TRBJ2-1	NA	TGTGCCTTACTCGGAGGTAGCTCCTACAATGAGCAGTTCTTC	CALLGGSSYNEQFF
TRBV4-3	NA	TRBJ2-2	TRBD1	TGCGCCAGCAGCCAAGACTTTAACAGGGGGGACGGGGAGCTGTTTTTT	CASSQDFNRGDGELFF
TRBV7-8	NA	TRBJ2-7	NA	TGTGCCAGCAGCTCCGGGACTGGGGCTTACGAGCAGTACTTC	CASSSGTGAYEQYF
TRBV6-1	NA	TRBJ1-3	TRBD1	TGTGCCAGCAGTCCTACGACAGGGACTGGAAACACCATATATTTT	CASSPTTGTGNTIYF
TRBV11-1	NA	TRBJ2-6	NA	TGTGCCAGCAGCTTAGCGGTAGGACAACTATCCTCCGGGGCCAACGTCCTGACTTTC	CASSLAVGQLSSGANVLTF
TRBV5-6	NA	TRBJ2-1	NA	TGTGCCAGCAGGTCTAGTAGCGGTTCTTGGGGACAGTTCTTC	CASRSSSGSWGQFF
TRBV28	many	TRBJ1-2	NA	TGTGCCAGCAGTTACCCAGAGGGTAACTATGGCTACACCTTC	CASSYPEGNYGYTF
TRBV7-9	NA	TRBJ1-1	NA	TGTGCCAGCAGCTTAGCGGAGAGGCACACTGAAGCTTTCTTT	CASSLAERHTEAFF
TRBV7-2	NA	TRBJ2-5	NA	TGTGCCAGCAGCATTAGCGGCCCAGAGACCCAGTACTTC	CASSISGPETQYF
TRBV18	NA	TRBJ2-2	TRBD2	TGTGCCAGCTCACTGAGGACTAGCGGGAGTCGATTGAACACCGGGGAGCTGTTTTTT	CASSLRTSGSRLNTGELFF
TRBV6-5	NA	TRBJ2-7	NA	TGTGCCAGCAGGCCCGGGACATTCTACGAGCAGTACTTC	CASRPGTFYEQYF
TRBV5-6	once	TRBJ1-1	TRBD1	TGTGCCAGCAGCTTGGCGGACAGGGGGCTTATAGCTGAAGCTTTCTTT	CASSLADRGLIAEAFF
TRBV5-6	NA	TRBJ1-1	NA	TGTGCCAGCAGCTGGGCAAACACTGAAGCTTTCTTT	CASSWANTEAFF
TRBV10-3	NA	TRBJ1-4	NA	TGTGCCTCCAGGGCGGCTGGGTTTAATGAAAAACTGTTTTTT	CASRAAGFNEKLFF
TRBV5-1	NA	TRBJ2-2	NA	TGCGCCAGCAGCTTGTCTGCGTCTAACACCGGGGAGCTGTTTTTT	CASSLSASNTGELFF
TRBV11-2	NA	TRBJ2-3	TRBD2	TGTGCCAGCAGCTCCCGGACTAGCGGGAGACGTGAGTGGGATACGCAGTATTTT	CASSSRTSGRREWDTQYF
TRBV9	NA	TRBJ1-2	TRBD1	TGTGCCAGCAGCGAGCGGACAGGTGCTATTCGGTACACCTTC	CASSERTGAIRYTF
TRBV15	NA	TRBJ2-7	NA	TGTGCCACCAGCAGTGAGGCGGGTTGGGAGCAGTACTTC	CATSSEAGWEQYF
TRBV27	NA	TRBJ2-3	NA	TGTGCCAGCAGTCTCGGGACTCCAGATACGCAGTATTTT	CASSLGTPDTQYF